This TCR beta chain comes out of a study of beta chain features in type 1 diabetes. Every donor had blood drawn once into heparin, approximately 0.11 L on average. Only a few counts were recorded for this clone. cDNA synthesis used the whole RNA isolate, giving expressed TCRB sequences. Sequencing was performed with immunoSEQ multiplex PCR; in TCRdb, only in-frame clones are kept and a portion is missing. The sample includes over 700,000 clones, about a sixth of them seen just once. The germline V gene has CDR1 MDHEN and CDR2 SYDVKM. CDR3 length: 14 residues. The V gene lost 2 bases and the J gene lost 6 bases, with 10 bases spanning the gap.

The chain links TRBV28 to TRBJ2-2; D unresolved. The clonotype was recovered from a woman in her late teens or twenties in good health. The sequencing input was naive CD4+ T cells from blood. CDR3 sequence reads: CASSLPPLPGELFF. CDR3 DNA sequence: TGTGCCAGCAGTTTACCTCCTCTACCCGGGGAGCTGTTTTTT.